This TCR beta chain stems from a study of CD8 T cells in Susac syndrome. From blood CD8+ and CD4+ T cells, the TCR beta chain was sequenced. The multiple sclerosis control group consisted of treatment-naive patients whose relapsing-remitting disease, which was either stable or active, fulfilled revised McDonald criteria. TEMRA cells were FACS-enriched, while CD8+ and CD4+ T cells were negatively isolated. V gave up 4 bases and J gave up 4 bases, with 10 bases separating them. CDR3 length equals 13 residues. RNA in amounts of about 0.5 to 1 ug was reverse transcribed with random hexamers. The immunoSEQ assay covered 54 Vbeta and 13 Jbeta segments for CDR3. TCRdb analysed the immunoSEQ multiplex PCR reads with MiXCR anew, one entry per CDR3 protein. The sample carries 350,000 to 550,000 distinct CDR3 sequences, 75% to 90% recorded once.

The chain combines TRBV12-3 or TRBV12-4 with TRBJ1-2; weak D call: TRBD1 (5 bases). This receptor was obtained from a human donor with multiple sclerosis. The sample comprised CD8+ T cells from PBMCs. Written as DNA, the CDR3 is TGTGCCAGCAGTTCTGTAGGGGCCTATGGCTACACCTTC. This encodes CASSSVGAYGYTF.